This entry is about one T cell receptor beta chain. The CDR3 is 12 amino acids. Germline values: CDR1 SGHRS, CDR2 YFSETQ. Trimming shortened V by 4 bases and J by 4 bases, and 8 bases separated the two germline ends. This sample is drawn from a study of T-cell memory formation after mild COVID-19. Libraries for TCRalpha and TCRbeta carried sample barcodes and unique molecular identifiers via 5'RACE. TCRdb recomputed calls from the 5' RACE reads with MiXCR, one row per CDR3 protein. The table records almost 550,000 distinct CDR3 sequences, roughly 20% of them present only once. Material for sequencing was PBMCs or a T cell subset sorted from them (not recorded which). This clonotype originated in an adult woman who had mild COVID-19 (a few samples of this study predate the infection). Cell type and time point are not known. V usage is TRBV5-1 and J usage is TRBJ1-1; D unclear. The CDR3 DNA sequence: TGCGCCAGCAGCGCAACGGGCACTGAAGCTTTCTTT. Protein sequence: CASSATGTEAFF.